This entry lists 10 T cell receptor beta chains sequenced from one sample in a study of T cells after yellow fever vaccination. TCRdb itself ran the 5' RACE reads through MiXCR, one entry per CDR3 protein. The sample records 400,000 to 650,000 distinct CDR3 sequences, 20% to 25% being singletons. The sequenced sample was PBMCs, obtained approximately 20 days after the first yellow fever vaccination. The receptors were sampled from a man aged 18 to 30 who received the YFV17D yellow fever vaccine.

The genes are TRBV20-1 and TRBJ1-3; no clear D gene. V lost 3 bases to trimming and J lost 4 bases, with 7 bases between them. The germline gives CDR1 DFQATT, CDR2 SNEGSKA (reference sequence). This CDR3 comprises 12 residues. The CDR3: CSARGYGNTIYF. The CDR3 nucleotides are TGCAGTGCTAGGGGATACGGAAACACCATATATTTT.

The V gene is TRBV7-9, the J gene TRBJ2-5; D is ambiguous. Per the germline V gene, CDR1 is SEHNR and CDR2 is FQNEAQ (reference sequence). Trimming left V 5 bases short and J 5 bases short, with 6 bases between. The CDR3 consists of 11 residues. The CDR3 loop is CASSRLETQYF. In DNA, the CDR3 is TGTGCCAGCAGCCGGCTGGAGACCCAGTACTTC.

V usage is TRBV4-3 and J usage is TRBJ1-2; the match to TRBD1 covers 7 bases. The CDR3 consists of 14 residues. CDR1 and CDR2 (germline): LGHNA, YSLEER. The V and J ends lost 0 bases and 7 bases, in that order; junction bases with no gene match: 5. CDR3 nucleotides: TGCGCCAGCAGCCAAGATCCGCCAGGGGGTGGCTACACCTTC. Its protein product is CASSQDPPGGGYTF.

The sample holds one count of this clonotype. This CDR3 reads CASSLAQIPSYEQYF. CDR3 sequence (DNA): TGCGCCAGCAGCTTGGCTCAGATACCGTCCTACGAGCAGTACTTC. The J gene is TRBJ2-7, the V gene TRBV5-1; D is unresolved. This CDR3 comprises 15 residues. The V gene's germline CDR1 is SGHRS and CDR2 YFSETQ. V was cut by 0 bases and J by 1 base, with 11 bases left in between.

Only a few counts were recorded for this clonotype. This chain's CDR3 is CASRRWGRDTQYF. The CDR3 DNA follows: TGTGCCAGCAGACGTTGGGGGCGGGATACGCAGTATTTT. V usage is TRBV12-3 or TRBV12-4 and J usage is TRBJ2-3; D may be TRBD1 (6 bases). Trimming took off 6 bases at V and 6 bases at J, with 13 bases between the two ends. The CDR3 is 13 residues long.

This clonotype has a handful of counts. A much larger clone sits a single nucleotide away, making a read error possible. This chain uses TRBV7-3 with TRBJ2-2; D is uncertain. This CDR3 comprises 14 residues. Germline-derived CDR1 and CDR2 are SGHTA and FQGTGA. V lost 3 bases and J lost 0, with 5 bases in between. The CDR3 DNA reads as TGTGCCAGCAGCTTCGTCGCGAACACCGGGGAGCTGTTTTTT. Translation: CASSFVANTGELFF.

The chain is built from TRBV6-5 and TRBJ2-5, with TRBD1 as a possible D gene (6 bases). Trimming stripped 0 bases from V and 5 bases from J, with 16 bases between. The CDR3 runs 16 residues. The germline V gene has CDR1 MNHEY and CDR2 SVGAGI. CDR3 residues: CASSYSGQPLSETQYF. In nucleotides, the CDR3 is TGTGCCAGCAGTTACTCTGGACAGCCACTGTCTGAGACCCAGTACTTC.

The CDR3 protein is CATQGSGGQFTDTQYF. Written as DNA, the CDR3 is TGTGCCACTCAGGGGTCGGGCGGACAGTTCACAGATACGCAGTATTTT. This sequence joins TRBV10-3 and TRBJ2-3, with D perhaps TRBD1 (6 bases). The CDR3 is made up of 16 amino acids. The germline gives CDR1 ENHRY, CDR2 SYGVKD. Trimming stripped 10 bases from V and 2 bases from J, with 22 bases between.

This chain connects TRBV7-2 to TRBJ2-2, with D tentatively TRBD1 (5 bases). The germline CDR1 and CDR2 sequences are SGHTA and FQGNSA. V was pared by 1 base and J by 7 bases, with 13 bases between. The CDR3 is 15 residues long. The CDR3 sequence is CASSLDAGYIGELFF. CDR3 coding DNA: TGTGCCAGCAGCTTAGACGCAGGGTATATCGGGGAGCTGTTTTTT.

At least ten counts were recorded for this clonotype. The V and J genes are TRBV4-1 and TRBJ1-5; D is unclear. Germline CDR1 reads MGHRA; CDR2 reads YSYEKL. The CDR3 is 17 amino acids. Between the trimmed V and J ends, which lost 1 base and 5 bases, there was a span of 18 bases. The CDR3, as DNA: TGCGCCAGCAGCCAAGCGGGTTGGCCAGTAAAAGATCAGCCCCAGCATTTT. Translated, it gives CASSQAGWPVKDQPQHF.